This T cell receptor beta chain derives from a study of blood T cell repertoires in COVID-19 (dated by TCRdb to 2019 to 2021). In the study overall: The collaborator samples originated in the United States, Italy and Spain and spanned the acute and convalescent phases of COVID-19. The prospective study material was composed of cDNA or gDNA derived from T cells, B-cell-depleted T cells, or PBMCs. Deeply sampled blood TCRbeta repertoires from subjects exposed to, actively infected with, or recovered from COVID-19 were included in the dataset. The repertoires were released in a freely available public database intended as a resource for research on the immune response to SARS-CoV-2. The samples were drawn from two sources: the first 160 participants of the ongoing ImmuneRACE study, and 950 to 1,500 subjects contributed by 6 global collaborators. Sample metadata almost always included a de-identified subject ID, COVID-19 status, age in years and sex. Where HLA class I and class II types were available, the types were taken from metadata supplied by the sample provider, not from assay-based typing. What the study reported, not specific to this receptor: How much clinical and demographic metadata was included differed by source and by participant, and the metadata was provided uncurated.

The immunoSEQ Assay, a bias-controlled multiplex PCR, was used to amplify TCRbeta CDR3 regions from genomic DNA. The original pipeline was this. The number of nucleated cells in each sample was estimated from the amplification of reference gene primers within the assay. To quantify the absolute abundance of each unique TCRbeta CDR3 rearrangement, sequence reads were collapsed and filtered. For each sample, productive Simpson clonality was calculated by taking the square root of Simpson's diversity index across productive rearrangements. TCRdb's version of the immuneACCESS table is confined to in-frame rearrangements and falls short of the full clone set. An unresolved V gene accounts for under half of the shortfall where checked; the remainder is of unknown origin. That table supplies the V and J calls and clone size; D and trimming were determined from the DNA. This sample has under 400,000 clones in its table, and around 87% of those were observed once. More than 9% of the sample goes to the ten largest clones.

CDR1 and CDR2, per the germline V gene (reference sequence), are LNHNV and YYDKDF. Its CDR3 holds 14 amino acids, cysteine through phenylalanine. Just CDR3 DNA is preserved here, 42 bases in frame from base 1. Between the V and J ends, shortened by 5 bases and 4 bases respectively, the junction contains 13 bases. At one collaborating source in Seattle, patients were enrolled during active infection and were followed longitudinally through the course of disease. Whole blood was collected in K2EDTA tubes by collaborating institutions according to the institutions' own protocols. For TCRbeta analysis, collaborators shipped samples in one of three forms: frozen whole blood, isolated PBMCs, or DNA extracted from either of those sample types. This clone showed up just a few times. No cognate antigen has been identified for it. No much larger clone is present one base from it, and per-base qualities are unavailable.

The origin of this receptor is a woman in her 30s with COVID-19, enrolled during active disease. The specimen was peripheral blood. The sequence links TRBV15 to TRBJ2-3; matching of 6 bases hints at TRBD1 as the D gene. The DNA sequence reads TGTGCCACCAGCGTACAGGGAAATGCAGATACGCAGTATTTT. This yields the protein CATSVQGNADTQYF.